The subject of this entry is one T cell receptor (beta chain). CDR3 size: 12 residues. Trimming left V 1 base short and J 5 bases short, with 6 bases between. The germline V gene has CDR1 SGHRS and CDR2 YFSETQ. These data are taken from a study of cytomegalovirus exposure and HLA in healthy donors. Primers included in the PCR were 60 Vbeta and 13 Jbeta primers. The assay was immunoSEQ multiplex PCR, and TCRdb's table has in-frame clones only and misses some. The data hold some 71,000 clones, with about 67% observed a single time. Material: PBMCs. V gene TRBV5-1 combines with J gene TRBJ2-5, with D uncertain. This clonotype was sampled from a man aged 35-49 years in good health and CMV-seropositive. CDR3 protein: CASSLLTETQYF. In DNA form, the CDR3 reads TGCGCCAGCAGCTTGCTAACGGAGACCCAGTACTTC. Full variable domain (remainder filled in from reference TRBV5-1 and TRBJ2-5): KAGVTQTPRYLIKTRGQQVTLSCSPISGHRSVSWYQQTPGQGLQFLFEYFSETQRNKGNFPGRFSGRQFSNSRSEMNVSTLELGDSALYLCASSLLTETQYFGPGTRLLVL.